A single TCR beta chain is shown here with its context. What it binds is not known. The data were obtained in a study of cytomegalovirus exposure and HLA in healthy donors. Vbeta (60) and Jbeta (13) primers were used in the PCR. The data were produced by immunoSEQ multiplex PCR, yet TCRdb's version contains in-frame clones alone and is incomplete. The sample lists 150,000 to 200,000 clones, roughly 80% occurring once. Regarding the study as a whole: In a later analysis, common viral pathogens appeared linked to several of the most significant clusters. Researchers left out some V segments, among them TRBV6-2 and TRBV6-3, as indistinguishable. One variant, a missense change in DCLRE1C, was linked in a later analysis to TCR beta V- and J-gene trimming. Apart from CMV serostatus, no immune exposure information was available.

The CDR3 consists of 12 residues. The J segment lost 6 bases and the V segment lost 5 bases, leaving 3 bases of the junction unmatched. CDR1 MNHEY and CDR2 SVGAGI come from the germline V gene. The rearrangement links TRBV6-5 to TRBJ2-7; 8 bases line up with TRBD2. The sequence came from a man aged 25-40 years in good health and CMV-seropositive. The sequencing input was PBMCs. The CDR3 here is CASSRGGSEQYF. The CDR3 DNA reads TGTGCCAGCAGTCGGGGGGGCAGCGAGCAGTACTTC.